One T cell receptor beta chain is described in this entry. The RNA input was about 0.5 to 1 ug, and it was reverse transcribed with random hexamers. Using its own MiXCR run on the immunoSEQ multiplex PCR reads, TCRdb lists one record per CDR3 protein. The profile shows over 65,000 distinct CDR3 sequences, 85% to 95% of them singletons. The sample comes from a study of CD8 T cells in Susac syndrome. For the study at large: Clinically active disease was present in about six of the sequenced Susac syndrome patients. Eight or nine of these patients were in remission.

Each Susac syndrome patient had definite or probable disease by recently defined criteria. TEMRA cells were enriched by FACS, and CD4+ and CD8+ T cells were negatively isolated. The germline gives CDR1 SNHLY, CDR2 FYNNEI. The CDR3 has 13 residues. V lost 7 bases, J lost 2 bases, and 9 bases lay in between. This TCR derives from a human donor with Susac syndrome. V gene TRBV2 combines with J gene TRBJ1-5; maybe TRBD1 (5 bases). The specimen sequenced was CD4+ T cells from PBMCs. The CDR3 DNA reads TGTGCCAGCACGGGGGGTGGCAATCAGCCCCAGCATTTT. As protein: CASTGGGNQPQHF.